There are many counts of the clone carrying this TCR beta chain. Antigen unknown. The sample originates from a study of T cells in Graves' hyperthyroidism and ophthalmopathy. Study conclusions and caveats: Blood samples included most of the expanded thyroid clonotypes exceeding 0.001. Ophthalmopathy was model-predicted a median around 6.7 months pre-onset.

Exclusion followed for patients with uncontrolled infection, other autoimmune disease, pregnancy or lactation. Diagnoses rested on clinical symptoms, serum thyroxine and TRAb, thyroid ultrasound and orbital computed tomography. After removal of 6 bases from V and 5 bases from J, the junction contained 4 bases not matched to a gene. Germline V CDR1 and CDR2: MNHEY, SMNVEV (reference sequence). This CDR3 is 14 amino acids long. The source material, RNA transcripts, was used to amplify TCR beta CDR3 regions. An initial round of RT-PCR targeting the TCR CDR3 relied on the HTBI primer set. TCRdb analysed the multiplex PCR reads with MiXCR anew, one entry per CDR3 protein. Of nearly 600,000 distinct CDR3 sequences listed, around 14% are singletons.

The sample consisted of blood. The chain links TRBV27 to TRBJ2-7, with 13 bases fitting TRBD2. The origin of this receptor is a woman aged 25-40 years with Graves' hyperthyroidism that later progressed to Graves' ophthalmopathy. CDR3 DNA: TGTGCCAGCAGCGCAGGACTAGCGGGAGACGAGCAGTACTTC. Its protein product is CASSAGLAGDEQYF.